This TCR beta chain was documented in a study of response to subunit inactivated influenza vaccine. The V gene lost 2 bases and the J gene lost 0 bases, with 8 bases spanning the gap. CDR1 LNHNV and CDR2 YYDKDF come from the germline V gene (reference sequence). The CDR3 covers 16 residues. TCRdb re-called the RT-PCR reads through MiXCR, storing one row per CDR3 protein. The sample contains 150,000 or so distinct CDR3 sequences, about a tenth of which appear only once. This clonotype appeared a few times. The V and J genes are TRBV15 and TRBJ2-6, with D uncertain. The sequence was collected from a man between 50 and 59 years old who received an inactivated influenza vaccine. The sequenced sample was non-naive T cells sorted from PBMCs, obtained 45 days after vaccination. The CDR3 region is CATSRSIDSGANVLTF. The CDR3 coding sequence is TGTGCCACCAGCAGATCCATAGACTCTGGGGCCAACGTCCTGACTTTC.